This TCR beta chain was captured by sequencing in a study of beta chain features in type 1 diabetes. Study-wide background: Sorted cell examination encompassed 100,000,000 or so cells across all samples.

Isolated RNA was reverse transcribed in full, so expressed TCRB transcripts were sequenced. Using immunoSEQ multiplex PCR, the repertoire was profiled, and TCRdb retains in-frame clones only, with some absent. Of approximately 170,000 clones listed, roughly 8% are singletons. In this sample, this clone turned up many times. As yet, its antigen is unknown. Other DNA sequences within the sample encode an identical CDR3. Germline-derived CDR1 and CDR2 are SGHRS and YFSETQ. CDR3 length: 14 residues. Losses at the gene ends were 6 bases for V and 0 bases for J; bases not matched to a gene: 3. General observations from the study: Type 1 diabetes patients had moderately but significantly shorter TCRB CDR3s in all four CD4+ subsets. Whatever favoring of shorter templates PCR might show would apply equally to patients and controls. No resolution was reached here on whether HLA type influences TCRB rearrangement.

The receptor was isolated from a man younger than 35 with type 1 diabetes. The specimen sequenced was central memory CD4+ T cells from blood. J is TRBJ2-3 and V is TRBV5-1, with 8 bases matching TRBD2. CDR3 protein: CASNRGGSTDTQYF. CDR3 coding DNA: TGCGCCAGCAACCGGGGGGGGAGCACAGATACGCAGTATTTT.